This entry lists 17 T cell receptor beta chains sequenced from one sample in a study of early stage breast cancer tumors. The data were produced by immunoSEQ multiplex PCR, yet TCRdb's version contains in-frame clones alone and is incomplete. The table has about 36,000 clones, 74% seen once. The sequenced sample was blood. The receptors here all came from a person aged 55 to 70 with breast cancer.

A single count supports this clone. This chain links TRBV9 with TRBJ2-2; D might be TRBD1 (6 bases). V gave up 3 bases and J gave up 6 bases, with 18 bases separating them. CDR1 is SGDLS, CDR2 YYNGEE, per germline. CDR3 size: 16 residues. The CDR3 DNA reads TGTGCCAGCAGCGCACGGTGGGCAGGGGTGGCCGGGGAGCTGTTTTTT. Translated: CASSARWAGVAGELFF.

V is TRBV29-1 and J is TRBJ1-2, with D perhaps TRBD1 (6 bases). The CDR3 runs 13 residues. The V gene lost 3 bases and the J gene lost 3 bases, with 11 bases spanning the gap. Germline CDR1 is SQVTM and CDR2 is ANQGSEA. CDR3 residues: CSVEADSYYGYTF. CDR3 coding DNA: TGCAGCGTTGAGGCGGACAGTTACTATGGCTACACCTTC.

This chain joins TRBV19 and TRBJ1-6, with 7 nucleotides matching TRBD1. Germline V CDR1 and CDR2: LNHDA, SQIVND (reference sequence). This CDR3 spans 15 amino acids. The V gene end was trimmed by 4 bases and the J gene end by 8 bases; junction bases not matched to a gene: 8. The CDR3 bases are TGTGCCAGTAGTAGCACGACAGGGCGGCATTCACCCCTCCACTTT. As protein: CASSSTTGRHSPLHF.

The rearrangement joins TRBV19 to TRBJ1-2; no firm D call. Germline V gene data show CDR1 as LNHDA and CDR2 as SQIVND (reference sequence). This CDR3 is built from 13 residues. V lost 8 bases, J lost 5 bases, and 15 bases lay in between. The CDR3 DNA follows: TGTGCCAGTCGGGCAAGAACCTTTTATGGCTACACCTTC. Residues: CASRARTFYGYTF.

CDR3 DNA: TGTGCCAGCAGCCCCCTTACTAGCGGGAGGGACCCCTACAATGAGCAGTTCTTC. Protein sequence: CASSPLTSGRDPYNEQFF. The chain carries TRBV7-2 and TRBJ2-1; TRBD2 aligns across 13 bases. The CDR3 covers 18 residues. V lost 5 bases, J lost 2 bases, and 9 bases stayed unmatched. The germline gives CDR1 SGHTA, CDR2 FQGNSA. Looking up the rest from reference TRBV7-2 and TRBJ2-1 gives the full variable domain: GAGVSQSPSNKVTEKGKDVELRCDPISGHTALYWYRQSLGQGLEFLIYFQGNSAPDKSGLPSDRFSAERTGGSVSTLTIQRTQQEDSAVYLCASSPLTSGRDPYNEQFFGPGTRLTVL.

The chain is built from TRBV7-9 and TRBJ1-2; a possible D gene is TRBD1 (5 bases). CDR1 and CDR2 from the germline V gene are SEHNR and FQNEAQ (reference sequence). CDR3 length: 15 amino acids. The V end lost 4 bases, the J end lost 6 bases, and 18 bases lay between the germline ends. The CDR3 protein is CASSSGSGTYNGYTF. For the CDR3, the DNA is TGTGCCAGCAGCTCCGGTTCCGGGACGTATAATGGCTACACCTTC.

V gene TRBV5-1 combines with J gene TRBJ2-2, with TRBD1 matching 10 bases. V lost 4 bases to trimming and J lost 7 bases; unmatched junction nucleotides: 7. The V gene's germline CDR1 is SGHRS and CDR2 YFSETQ. The CDR3 has 15 amino acids. Here the CDR3 DNA reads TGCGCCAGCAGCGACGGACAGGGGGGTGGCGGGGAGCTGTTTTTT. Encoded protein: CASSDGQGGGGELFF.

The chain links TRBV27 to TRBJ1-2, with D hard to call. The germline CDR1 and CDR2 sequences are MNHEY and SMNVEV (reference sequence). The V end was cut by 0 bases, the J end by 0 bases, with 8 bases between. The CDR3 sequence is 15 residues long. The CDR3: CASSLSAGSNYGYTF. The CDR3 DNA is TGTGCCAGCAGTTTATCGGCGGGATCTAACTATGGCTACACCTTC.

This clone was observed a few times. The V gene is TRBV2, the J gene TRBJ2-7; TRBD2 aligns across 7 bases. Per germline, CDR1 SNHLY and CDR2 FYNNEI. The CDR3 totals 15 residues. Germline trimming cut 7 bases from V and 2 bases from J; bases unmatched to any gene: 11. The CDR3 loop is CASTPTGLLAYEQYF. The CDR3 nucleotides are TGTGCCAGCACCCCTACGGGACTACTCGCCTACGAGCAGTACTTC.

The rearrangement uses TRBV5-4 and TRBJ2-1, with no clear D. The germline gives CDR1 SGHNT, CDR2 YYREEE (reference sequence). This CDR3 is 14 amino acids long. V was trimmed by 1 base and J by 4 bases, leaving 9 bases between them. The CDR3 here is CASSLRLAYNEQFF. The CDR3 bases are TGTGCCAGCAGCTTGAGATTAGCTTACAATGAGCAGTTCTTC.

The CDR3 DNA follows: TGTGCCAGCAGCTTAGCGGGCTTCACTGAAGCTTTCTTT. Residues: CASSLAGFTEAFF. V and J are TRBV11-2 and TRBJ1-1; D is unclear. The CDR3 spans 13 residues. Germline values: CDR1 SGHAT, CDR2 FQNNGV. Trimming took 1 base from V and 4 from J, leaving 7 bases between them.

The genes are TRBV2 and TRBJ2-7; a possible D gene is TRBD1 (5 bases). The CDR3 runs to 15 residues. CDR1 and CDR2 (germline): SNHLY, FYNNEI. Trimming removed 1 base at V and 0 bases at J, with 10 bases between. This CDR3 reads CASSEDRPSSYEQYF. Written as DNA, the CDR3 is TGTGCCAGCAGTGAAGACAGGCCCAGCTCCTACGAGCAGTACTTC.

On this clone itself: Compared with germline, one end of the junction differs, possibly owing to a read error. This CDR3 is CASSIGQANTEAFF. In nucleotides, the CDR3 is TGTGCCAGTAGCATAGGGCAGGCGAACACTGAAGCTTTCTTT. The rearrangement uses TRBV19 and TRBJ1-1; D is unresolved. CDR3 length: 14 residues. Germline V CDR1 and CDR2: LNHDA, SQIVND (reference sequence).

The J gene is TRBJ1-3, the V gene TRBV11-3; a weak D match, TRBD1 (6 bases). The V end lost 0 bases, the J end lost 8 bases, and 14 bases lay between the germline ends. The CDR3 is 15 residues long. Germline-derived CDR1 and CDR2 are SGHNT and YENEEA. CDR3 amino acids: CASSLEPRGRDTIYF. CDR3 nucleotides: TGTGCCAGCAGCTTAGAACCGCGGGGGCGGGACACCATATATTTT.

This rearrangement joins TRBV6-6 to TRBJ1-3; perhaps TRBD1 as D (5 bases). There are 14 residues in the CDR3. In germline, CDR1 is MNHNY, CDR2 SVGAGI (reference sequence). Trimming took off 6 bases at V and 2 bases at J, with 11 bases between the two ends. The CDR3: CASSPRGAGNTIYF. CDR3 DNA: TGTGCCAGCAGCCCCCGGGGGGCTGGAAACACCATATATTTT.

The chain recombines TRBV6-1 with TRBJ1-4, with D hard to call. The CDR3 sequence is 13 residues long. The V end lost 7 bases, the J end lost 5 bases, and 11 bases lay between the germline ends. Germline CDR1 MNHNS, CDR2 SASEGT. In DNA form, the CDR3 reads TGTGCCAGCACCAGACAAGTGAATGAAAAACTGTTTTTT. It codes for CASTRQVNEKLFF.

V and J are TRBV21-1 and TRBJ1-1. TRBV21-1 represents a pseudogene. The CDR3 covers 16 residues. The CDR3 here is CASSKVLTTVNTEAFF. In nucleotides, the CDR3 is TGTGCCAGCAGCAAAGTTCTCACGACGGTTAACACTGAAGCTTTCTTT.